This paragraph reports one T cell receptor beta chain. This study enrolled people aged roughly 18 to 90 from roughly 24 US geographic areas. The CDR3 runs to 13 residues. Between the trimmed V and J ends, which lost 6 bases and 2 bases, there was a span of 10 bases. Germline assignment: CDR1 SQVTM and CDR2 ANQGSEA. The sample originates from a study of blood T cell repertoires in COVID-19. Study overall: The study drew acute and convalescent COVID-19 samples from the United States, Italy and Spain. In each case, the material was cDNA or gDNA derived from T cells, B-cell-depleted T cells, or PBMCs.

Authors' data handling: By means of reference gene primer amplification, nucleated cell counts were estimated. Sequencing was performed with immunoSEQ multiplex PCR; in TCRdb, only in-frame clones are kept and a portion is missing. V, J and clone size were drawn from that table, and D and trimming were deduced from the DNA. Of 380,000 or so clones listed, roughly 88% were seen once; the top ten hold 2% to 2.5%. This receptor was identified in a woman aged 40 to 50 with acute COVID-19. The chain links TRBV29-1 to TRBJ2-2; maybe TRBD2 (5 bases). Input material: PBMCs or T cells enriched from blood (not recorded which). The DNA for the CDR3 is TGCAGCGTGCGGCTAGCAAACACCGGGGAGCTGTTTTTT. Its translation: CSVRLANTGELFF.